The 3 T cell receptor beta chains presented below share a single source sample, sequenced in a study of long-term antiretroviral therapy in people with HIV. They ran version v3.0 of the immunoSEQ assay at survey level. Data came from immunoSEQ multiplex PCR; TCRdb stores just in-frame clones and leaves some out. The repertoire has over 35,000 clones, around 85% of them found once; the top ten carry over 4%. Sequenced material: unsorted PBMCs, taken 1.5 years after starting antiretroviral therapy. The receptors come from a man aged 18 to 29 with HIV.

The genes are TRBV5-1 and TRBJ2-1, with TRBD2 identical over 8 bases. The J segment lost 5 bases and the V segment lost 0 bases, leaving 7 bases of the junction unmatched. The CDR3 is made up of 16 amino acids. The germline gives CDR1 SGHRS, CDR2 YFSETQ. CDR3 DNA sequence: TGCGCCAGCAGCTTGGTCGCGGGGGGCGGCAACAATGAGCAGTTCTTC. Its protein is CASSLVAGGGNNEQFF.

The chain joins TRBV12-5 to TRBJ2-3, with 9 bases that match TRBD1. With 2 bases clipped from V and 1 base from J, the junction kept 1 base outside the gene matches. This CDR3 is built from 15 residues. Germline V gene lookup returns CDR1 LGHNT and CDR2 FRNRAP. CDR3 DNA sequence: TGTGCTAGTGGTTTGACAGGGGGCGGCACAGATACGCAGTATTTT. Protein sequence: CASGLTGGGTDTQYF.

The count of this clone is one. This chain uses TRBV11-2 with TRBJ2-1; D gene unclear. Trimming shortened V by 5 bases and J by 4 bases, and 21 bases separated the two germline ends. Germline CDR1 is SGHAT and CDR2 is FQNNGV. This CDR3 has 17 amino acids. The CDR3 is CASSPRTLGFGYNEQFF. Written as DNA, the CDR3 is TGTGCCAGCAGCCCCCGCACCCTAGGCTTCGGGTACAATGAGCAGTTCTTC.